This TCR beta chain was profiled in a study of shared clonotypes between healthy human individuals. CDR1 is MDHEN and CDR2 is SYDVKM in the germline V gene. This CDR3 spans 17 amino acids. Trimming removed 4 bases from V and 1 base from J, with 16 bases in between. Roughly 33,000 T cell genomes, or approximately 190 ng DNA, went into the sorted-subset replicate PCRs. TCRdb keeps only in-frame clones here, not all; method: immunoSEQ multiplex PCR. The profile shows 2.3 million or so clones, approximately 95% of them singletons. Material for sequencing was naive CD4+ T cells from PBMCs. Subset reported: CD45RA+ positively selected. This receptor was identified in a man aged 18 to 30 in good health. Some clones in this sample may be carry-over from other donors' samples. This rearrangement joins TRBV28 to TRBJ1-4, with D tentatively TRBD1 (5 bases). CDR3 bases: TGTGCCAGCAGTTCCGTTTGGATCGGGGGAACTAATGAAAAACTGTTTTTT. Its protein product is CASSSVWIGGTNEKLFF. Looking up the rest from reference TRBV28 and TRBJ1-4 gives the full variable domain: DVKVTQSSRYLVKRTGEKVFLECVQDMDHENMFWYRQDPGLGLRLIYFSYDVKMKEKGDIPEGYSVSREKKERFSLILESASTNQTSMYLCASSSVWIGGTNEKLFFGSGTQLSVL.